Shown below are 22 T cell receptor beta chains from a single sample sequenced in a study of T-cell memory formation after mild COVID-19 (dated by TCRdb to 2020 to 2023). Library generation was performed with 5' RACE. Sequenced using an Illumina NovaSeq 6000. TCRdb redid the processing of the public reads, applying fastp at Q25 and MiXCR, and retained in-frame beta chains. Every CDR3 protein is listed once, alongside the most common genes and DNA of its rows. In this sample the table shows some 250,000 distinct CDR3 sequences, roughly 18% of which occur a single time. The ten largest account for about 23% of the sample. Sequenced material: PBMCs or a T cell subset sorted from them (not recorded which). The receptors here all came from a man younger than 30 who had mild COVID-19 (a few samples of this study predate the infection). The sample titles of this study are shuffled in the database, so cell type and time point are left out; the donor was told from shared clones.

This clonotype occurred a few times. V usage is TRBV7-2 and J usage is TRBJ1-1; 7 bases are a match to TRBD1. V lost 1 base and J lost 7; bases outside the gene matches: 9. This CDR3 comprises 15 residues. Germline CDR1 reads SGHTA; CDR2 reads FQGNSA. As DNA, the CDR3 is TGTGCCAGCAGCTTAGATCAGGGACAGCCCTATGAAGCTTTCTTT. As protein: CASSLDQGQPYEAFF.

This clonotype has just a few counts. V and J are TRBV6-5 and TRBJ2-7; perhaps TRBD1 as D (6 bases). The ends were cut back, 6 bases at V and 2 bases at J, with 14 bases in the middle. This CDR3 is 14 amino acids long. Germline values: CDR1 MNHEY, CDR2 SVGAGI. CDR3 amino acids: CASRQGKLTYEQYF. The DNA of the CDR3 is TGTGCCAGCAGACAGGGCAAGCTGACCTACGAGCAGTACTTC.

In this sample, this clonotype turned up a few times. J is TRBJ2-7 and V is TRBV20-1; tentatively, D is TRBD1 (6 bases). The CDR3 loop spans 15 amino acids. Deletions cut 0 bases from V and 6 bases from J, with 18 bases between. Germline loops: CDR1 DFQATT, CDR2 SNEGSKA (reference sequence). As DNA, the CDR3 is TGCAGTGCTAGAGATCGGGGCAGGGGCTCCCTCGAGCAGTACTTC. Translated: CSARDRGRGSLEQYF.

In this sample, this clonotype turned up a few times. The rearrangement uses TRBV6-5 and TRBJ1-1; the D is unclear. Germline V gene sequence: CDR1 MNHEY, CDR2 SVGAGI. The CDR3 has 15 residues. V shed 7 bases and J shed 4 bases, with 19 bases lying between them. The CDR3 loop is CASIFRGPAGTEAFF. The CDR3 region has the DNA TGTGCCAGCATTTTTCGAGGGCCCGCCGGCACTGAAGCTTTCTTT.

The table lists this clonotype with a few counts. A read error may account for a junction end that differs from germline. The chain joins TRBV4-2 to TRBJ2-3; possibly TRBD1 for D (5 bases). CDR3 length: 16 amino acids. Germline loops: CDR1 LGHNA, CDR2 YNFKEQ. The chain's CDR3 is CASSQDVGLGTDTQYF. The CDR3 coding sequence is TGCGCCAGCAGCCAAGATGTGGGGCTTGGCACAGATACGCAGTATTTT.

The chain uses TRBV7-6 and TRBJ2-1; D remains ambiguous. CDR3 length equals 14 residues. Germline lookup yields CDR1 SGHVS and CDR2 FNYEAQ. The V gene lost 2 bases and the J gene lost 4 bases, with 9 bases spanning the gap. The CDR3: CASSLTPSYNEQFF. The DNA of the CDR3 is TGTGCCAGCAGCTTAACCCCCTCGTACAATGAGCAGTTCTTC.

This chain uses TRBV7-9 with TRBJ2-5; the D is unclear. The V gene lost 5 bases and the J gene lost 9 bases, with 19 bases spanning the gap. Germline CDR1 is SEHNR and CDR2 is FQNEAQ (reference sequence). The CDR3 runs 14 residues. CDR3 loop: CASSRRIGGSSQYF. CDR3 nucleotides: TGTGCCAGCAGCCGACGTATCGGCGGCTCGTCCCAGTACTTC.

In its sample, this clonotype was seen many times. This sequence joins TRBV10-3 and TRBJ2-3; unclear D gene. The ends were cut back, 6 bases at V and 0 bases at J, with 10 bases in the middle. Germline CDR1 reads ENHRY; CDR2 reads SYGVKD. This CDR3 comprises 14 residues. The CDR3 sequence: CAISLTTSTDTQYF. In nucleotides, the CDR3 is TGTGCCATCAGCCTGACAACTAGCACAGATACGCAGTATTTT.

J is TRBJ1-2 and V is TRBV12-3 or TRBV12-4; D remains ambiguous. The CDR3 contains 14 residues. V lost 0 bases and J lost 5, with 10 bases in between. The CDR3 DNA follows: TGTGCCAGCAGTTTAGCCACGGCCACATATGGCTACACCTTC. This sequence encodes CASSLATATYGYTF.

There are many counts of this clonotype. V and J are TRBV6-2 or TRBV6-3 and TRBJ2-2, with TRBD2 identical over 12 bases. In germline, CDR1 is MNHEY, CDR2 SVGEGT. CDR3 length: 17 amino acids. The V segment lost 7 bases and the J segment 3 bases; nucleotides outside the gene matches: 9. The CDR3 DNA reads TGTGCCAGCATCCCGATCGGGACTAGCGGGCACACCGGGGAGCTGTTTTTT. Protein product: CASIPIGTSGHTGELFF.

The rearrangement links TRBV6-5 to TRBJ2-3; 7 bases line up with TRBD2. The CDR3 is 14 amino acids. Unmatched junction bases numbered 9, after V lost 6 bases and J lost 6 bases. Germline CDR1 MNHEY, CDR2 SVGAGI. The CDR3 coding sequence is TGTGCCAGCAGCTGGGGGGGTTTAGCGGATACGCAGTATTTT. Translation: CASSWGGLADTQYF.

This rearrangement joins TRBV2 to TRBJ2-3, with D tentatively TRBD1 or TRBD2 (5 bases each). V lost 2 bases and J 6 bases, leaving 21 bases between the germline ends. Germline loops: CDR1 SNHLY, CDR2 FYNNEI. CDR3 length: 17 amino acids. The CDR3 protein is CASSESRRGALTDTQYF. The CDR3 DNA follows: TGTGCCAGCAGTGAATCTAGGAGAGGGGCCCTAACCGATACGCAGTATTTT.

The chain has TRBV7-2 and TRBJ1-2, with 8 bases matching TRBD1. Trimming removed 5 bases from V and 7 bases from J; junction bases left unmatched: 9. The CDR3 covers 14 residues. Germline CDR1 and CDR2: SGHTA and FQGNSA. As DNA, the CDR3 is TGTGCCAGCAGCATACAGGGGGTTGACGGTGGCTACACCTTC. It codes for CASSIQGVDGGYTF.

This clonotype was found many times. One end of the junction fails to match germline, which may point to a read error. The chain employs TRBV5-4 and TRBJ2-1; TRBD1 is a possible D gene (5 bases). Germline lookup yields CDR1 SGHNT and CDR2 YYREEE (reference sequence). The length of the CDR3 is 12 residues. This CDR3 is CASSLGATGMAF. In nucleotides, the CDR3 is TGTGCCAGCAGCTTGGGTGCAACAGGTATGGCCTTC.

The genes are TRBV7-2 and TRBJ1-5; 9 nucleotides agree with TRBD1. CDR1 and CDR2 from the germline V gene are SGHTA and FQGNSA. The CDR3 contains 16 residues. V was clipped by 5 bases and J by 4 bases; unmatched bases: 9. The CDR3 is CASSPGQGSWNQPQHF. For the CDR3, the DNA is TGTGCCAGCAGCCCCGGACAGGGGAGTTGGAATCAGCCCCAGCATTTT.

This clonotype showed up just a few times. V usage is TRBV7-9 and J usage is TRBJ1-1; no reliable D call. The CDR3 has 16 amino acids. Germline V CDR1 and CDR2: SEHNR, FQNEAQ (reference sequence). V was trimmed by 1 base and J by 1 base, leaving 13 bases between them. CDR3 DNA sequence: TGTGCCAGCAGCTTAGGGGTGGGGAGCGGGAACACTGAAGCTTTCTTT. This codes for CASSLGVGSGNTEAFF.

The gene calls are TRBV30 and TRBJ2-3, with D unresolved. This CDR3 contains 13 residues. Trimming removed 0 bases from V and 4 bases from J, with 8 bases in between. Germline V gene lookup returns CDR1 GTSNPN and CDR2 SVGIG (reference sequence). Here the CDR3 DNA reads TGTGCCTGGAGTGTATTGGTCCCAGATACGCAGTATTTT. This sequence encodes CAWSVLVPDTQYF. The complete variable domain, with remaining parts taken from reference TRBV30 and TRBJ2-3, reads SQTIHQWPATLVQPVGSPLSLECTVEGTSNPNLYWYRQAAGRGLQLLFYSVGIGQISSEVPQNLSASRPQDRQFILSSKKLLLSDSGFYLCAWSVLVPDTQYFGPGTRLTVL.

This clonotype showed up just a few times. The genes are TRBV7-9 and TRBJ2-5; D may be TRBD2 (5 bases). CDR3 length: 12 amino acids. CDR1 is SEHNR, CDR2 FQNEAQ, per germline (reference sequence). With 8 bases removed from V and 4 bases from J, the gap between germline ends came to 11 bases. The CDR3 DNA reads TGTGCCAGCGTACTGGGAGTAGAGACCCAGTACTTC. It yields the protein CASVLGVETQYF.

CDR3 residues: CASSHGQGYTF. In DNA form, the CDR3 reads TGTGCCAGCAGTCACGGACAGGGCTACACCTTC. The gene calls are TRBV6-2 or TRBV6-3 and TRBJ1-2; a possible D gene is TRBD1 (6 bases). The CDR3 has 11 amino acids. Trimming stripped 5 bases from V and 8 bases from J, with 9 bases between. Per the germline V gene, CDR1 is MNHEY and CDR2 is SVGEGT.

The CDR3 spells CASSLGGGANVLTF. The CDR3 nucleotides are TGTGCCAGCAGCTTGGGTGGAGGGGCCAACGTCCTGACTTTC. The rearrangement joins TRBV5-6 to TRBJ2-6; D remains ambiguous. The CDR3 runs to 14 residues. Germline assignment: CDR1 SGHDT and CDR2 YYEEEE. Trimming removed 0 bases from V and 4 bases from J, with 5 bases in between.

The V gene is TRBV7-9, the J gene TRBJ2-3; 12 bases fit TRBD2. Losses at the gene ends were 5 bases for V and 8 bases for J; bases not matched to a gene: 11. This CDR3 spans 16 amino acids. From germline, CDR1 is SEHNR and CDR2 FQNEAQ (reference sequence). This CDR3 reads CASSPWTSGVRGTQYF. CDR3 coding DNA: TGTGCCAGCAGCCCCTGGACTAGCGGGGTACGGGGTACGCAGTATTTT.

The V and J genes are TRBV7-2 and TRBJ1-1; D unclear. V gave up 6 bases and J gave up 5 bases, with 19 bases separating them. Germline V gene lookup returns CDR1 SGHTA and CDR2 FQGNSA. The CDR3 consists of 15 residues. The CDR3 here is CASSTPNGRGTEAFF. CDR3 in DNA: TGTGCCAGCAGTACCCCGAACGGTAGAGGTACTGAAGCTTTCTTT.